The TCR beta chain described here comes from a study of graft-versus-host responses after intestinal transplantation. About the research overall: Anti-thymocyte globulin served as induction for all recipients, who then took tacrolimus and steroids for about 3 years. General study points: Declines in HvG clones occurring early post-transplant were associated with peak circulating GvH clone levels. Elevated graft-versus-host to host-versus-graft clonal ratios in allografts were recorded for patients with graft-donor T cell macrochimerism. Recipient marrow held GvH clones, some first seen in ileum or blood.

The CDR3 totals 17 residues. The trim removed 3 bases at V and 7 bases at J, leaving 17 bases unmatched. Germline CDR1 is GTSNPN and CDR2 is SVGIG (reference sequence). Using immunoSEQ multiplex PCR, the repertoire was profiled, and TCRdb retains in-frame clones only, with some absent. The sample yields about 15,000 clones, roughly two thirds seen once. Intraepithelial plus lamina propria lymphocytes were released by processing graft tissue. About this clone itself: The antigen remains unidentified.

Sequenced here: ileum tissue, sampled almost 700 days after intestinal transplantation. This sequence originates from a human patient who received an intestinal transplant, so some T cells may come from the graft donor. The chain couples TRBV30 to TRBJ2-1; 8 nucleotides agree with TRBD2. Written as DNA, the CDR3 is TGTGCCTGGAGCGGTTTTCTAGCGGGCGGGGTAGATAATGAGCAGTTCTTC. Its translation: CAWSGFLAGGVDNEQFF.